Listed below are T cell receptor beta chains from one sample, sequenced in a study of shared clonotypes between healthy human individuals. Libraries were prepared by immunoSEQ multiplex PCR; TCRdb keeps only in-frame clonotypes and omits some of them. The sample has around 1,100,000 clones; around three quarters are singletons. Specimen: memory CD4+ T cells from PBMCs. Source of these receptors: a man between 18 and 35 years old in good health. Some clones in this sample may be carry-over from other donors' samples. CDR3s include the opening cysteine and the closing phenylalanine or tryptophan. The D gene is left open where the match is weak. Clone size is shown for a subset of rows, as once, few, many or a class of expanded clone.

v_call: TRBV6-1
j_call: TRBJ2-7
clone_size: -
d_call: -
cdr3_nt: TGTGCCAGCAGTGAATACGGGACCCCCTACGAGCAGTACTTC
cdr3_aa: CASSEYGTPYEQYF

v_call: TRBV30
j_call: TRBJ2-7
clone_size: -
d_call: TRBD2
cdr3_nt: TGTGCCTGGAGTGTAGGCGGGAGGGCCTACGAGCAGTACTTC
cdr3_aa: CAWSVGGRAYEQYF

v_call: TRBV28
j_call: TRBJ1-5
clone_size: -
d_call: -
cdr3_nt: TGTGCCAGCAGTTTTGTCCAAGCAGATGTGGGGGACAATCAGCCCCAGCATTTT
cdr3_aa: CASSFVQADVGDNQPQHF

v_call: TRBV28
j_call: TRBJ2-1
clone_size: -
d_call: TRBD2
cdr3_nt: TGTGCCAGCAGTTTATGGACTAGCGGAGGACCATTCAATGAGCAGTTCTTC
cdr3_aa: CASSLWTSGGPFNEQFF

v_call: TRBV10-3
j_call: TRBJ1-3
clone_size: -
d_call: -
cdr3_nt: TGTGCCATCAGTGAGGATAACTCTGGAAACACCATATATTTT
cdr3_aa: CAISEDNSGNTIYF

v_call: TRBV2
j_call: TRBJ2-7
clone_size: -
d_call: -
cdr3_nt: TGTGCCAGCAGTGAAGACAGGGGAGGTGAGCAGTACTTC
cdr3_aa: CASSEDRGGEQYF

v_call: TRBV6-6
j_call: TRBJ1-1
clone_size: -
d_call: -
cdr3_nt: TGTGCCAGCAGTGTAGGGACTTTGAGGAACACTGAAGCTTTCTTT
cdr3_aa: CASSVGTLRNTEAFF

v_call: TRBV2
j_call: TRBJ1-5
clone_size: -
d_call: -
cdr3_nt: TGTGCCAGCAGTTTCCCGGGACCTTTTCCGCATTTT
cdr3_aa: CASSFPGPFPHF

v_call: TRBV6-6
j_call: TRBJ2-7
clone_size: -
d_call: -
cdr3_nt: TGTGCCAGCAGCCGAACGTCCGGGACTGGAGCCTACGAGCAGTACTTC
cdr3_aa: CASSRTSGTGAYEQYF

v_call: TRBV7-2
j_call: TRBJ2-7
clone_size: -
d_call: -
cdr3_nt: TGTGCCAGCAGCTTTAGCAGCGGAACCTGGTGGTCCTACGAGCAGTACTTC
cdr3_aa: CASSFSSGTWWSYEQYF

v_call: TRBV7-2
j_call: TRBJ2-3
clone_size: -
d_call: TRBD1
cdr3_nt: TGTGCCAGCAGCTCCGGACAGGGCCTCGGAGATACGCAGTATTTT
cdr3_aa: CASSSGQGLGDTQYF

v_call: TRBV6-6
j_call: TRBJ1-3
clone_size: once
d_call: -
cdr3_nt: TGTGCCAGCCGACCGGCCGCGGGGGAAGCCGGAAACACCATATATTTT
cdr3_aa: CASRPAAGEAGNTIYF

v_call: TRBV30
j_call: TRBJ1-1
clone_size: few
d_call: -
cdr3_nt: TGTGCCTGGAACAGGAACATGAACACTGAAGCTTTCTTT
cdr3_aa: CAWNRNMNTEAFF

v_call: TRBV28
j_call: TRBJ2-1
clone_size: -
d_call: TRBD2
cdr3_nt: TGTGCCAGCAGTTTTAGGGCTAGCGGGAGTCGTGAGCAGTTCTTC
cdr3_aa: CASSFRASGSREQFF

v_call: TRBV6-6
j_call: TRBJ1-1
clone_size: -
d_call: -
cdr3_nt: TGTGCCAGCAGTTACTCGTGGAACACTGAAGCTTTCTTT
cdr3_aa: CASSYSWNTEAFF

v_call: TRBV6-1
j_call: TRBJ2-3
clone_size: -
d_call: -
cdr3_nt: TGTGCCAGCAGTGAACAAGGCAGGGTAACAGATACGCAGTATTTT
cdr3_aa: CASSEQGRVTDTQYF

v_call: TRBV29-1
j_call: TRBJ2-7
clone_size: -
d_call: -
cdr3_nt: TGCAGCGTTGAAGTGAAGGGGAGATACGAGCAGTACTTC
cdr3_aa: CSVEVKGRYEQYF

v_call: TRBV5-4
j_call: TRBJ2-2
clone_size: -
d_call: -
cdr3_nt: TGTGCCAGCAGCGCCGGGACTGGAGGGGAGCTGTTTTTT
cdr3_aa: CASSAGTGGELFF

v_call: TRBV9
j_call: TRBJ2-5
clone_size: once
d_call: -
cdr3_nt: TGTGCCAGCAGCGCAGGGATACCCCAAGAGACCCAGTACTTC
cdr3_aa: CASSAGIPQETQYF

v_call: TRBV18
j_call: TRBJ1-2
clone_size: few
d_call: -
cdr3_nt: TGTGCCAGCTCACCAGGGGGTAAGGAGGATGGCTACACCTTC
cdr3_aa: CASSPGGKEDGYTF

v_call: TRBV5-1
j_call: TRBJ2-2
clone_size: -
d_call: -
cdr3_nt: TGCGCCAGCCAAGATACACCCAACACCGGGGAGCTGTTTTTT
cdr3_aa: CASQDTPNTGELFF

v_call: TRBV5-6
j_call: TRBJ1-1
clone_size: -
d_call: TRBD1
cdr3_nt: TGTGCCAGCAGCCGACAGGGCCCAGTAGGAGCTTTCTTT
cdr3_aa: CASSRQGPVGAFF

v_call: TRBV5-5
j_call: TRBJ1-5
clone_size: -
d_call: -
cdr3_nt: TGTGCCAGCAGCAGAGAACGGGGACAGCCCCAGCATTTT
cdr3_aa: CASSRERGQPQHF

v_call: TRBV6-1
j_call: TRBJ1-5
clone_size: -
d_call: -
cdr3_nt: TGTGCCAGCAGGGTACAGGGATCGAGTCAGCCCCAGCATTTT
cdr3_aa: CASRVQGSSQPQHF

v_call: TRBV29-1
j_call: TRBJ2-7
clone_size: once
d_call: TRBD1
cdr3_nt: TGCAGCGTTGGGGACGACAGGGACTACGAGCAGTACTTC
cdr3_aa: CSVGDDRDYEQYF

v_call: TRBV19
j_call: TRBJ1-5
clone_size: -
d_call: -
cdr3_nt: TGTGCCAGTAGTCCGCTCCGACAGGCCAATCAGCCCCAGCATTTT
cdr3_aa: CASSPLRQANQPQHF

v_call: TRBV9
j_call: TRBJ1-1
clone_size: -
d_call: -
cdr3_nt: TGTGCCAGCAGCGTAGGTTATCGGGACACTGAAGCTTTCTTT
cdr3_aa: CASSVGYRDTEAFF

v_call: TRBV21-1
j_call: TRBJ2-7
clone_size: -
d_call: -
cdr3_nt: TGTGCCAGCAGCAACGGCAGGGAGGACGAGCAGTACTTC
cdr3_aa: CASSNGREDEQYF

v_call: TRBV7-6
j_call: TRBJ2-1
clone_size: -
d_call: -
cdr3_nt: TGTGCCAGCAGCACCGGACTGGGCGGGGGCGATGAGCAGTTCTTC
cdr3_aa: CASSTGLGGGDEQFF

v_call: TRBV2
j_call: TRBJ1-4
clone_size: few
d_call: -
cdr3_nt: TGTGCCTCCGGGGGCAGGACCACTAATGAAAAACTGTTTTTT
cdr3_aa: CASGGRTTNEKLFF

v_call: TRBV28
j_call: TRBJ2-3
clone_size: -
d_call: -
cdr3_nt: TGTGCCAGCAGCCTCACAGATACGCAGTATTTT
cdr3_aa: CASSLTDTQYF

v_call: TRBV6-6
j_call: TRBJ2-1
clone_size: -
d_call: -
cdr3_nt: TGTGCCAGCAGTTACTCGAAGCCGTACAATGAGCAGTTCTTC
cdr3_aa: CASSYSKPYNEQFF

v_call: TRBV25-1
j_call: TRBJ2-7
clone_size: -
d_call: -
cdr3_nt: TGTGCCAGCAGTGCCGCCAAAGGACAGATCTACGAGCAGTACTTC
cdr3_aa: CASSAAKGQIYEQYF

v_call: TRBV30
j_call: TRBJ1-5
clone_size: -
d_call: TRBD1
cdr3_nt: TGTGCCTGGAGTGGCCGGGACAGGGGATCATCAGGCCGTCAGCCCCAGCATTTT
cdr3_aa: CAWSGRDRGSSGRQPQHF

v_call: TRBV29-1
j_call: TRBJ1-2
clone_size: -
d_call: -
cdr3_nt: TGCAGCGTTGAAGATCGAGGACGGGACTATGGCTACACCTTC
cdr3_aa: CSVEDRGRDYGYTF

v_call: TRBV4-1
j_call: TRBJ2-1
clone_size: -
d_call: -
cdr3_nt: TGCGCCAGCAGCCAATCCCCAACGGGGATCTACAATGAGCAGTTCTTC
cdr3_aa: CASSQSPTGIYNEQFF

v_call: TRBV28
j_call: TRBJ1-6
clone_size: few
d_call: TRBD1
cdr3_nt: TGTGCCAGCCGGAAGGGCCGGGACAGCTATAATTCACCCCTCCACTTT
cdr3_aa: CASRKGRDSYNSPLHF

v_call: TRBV10-3
j_call: TRBJ2-5
clone_size: many
d_call: -
cdr3_nt: TGTGCCATCAGTGAGTCCAGGGTGGCGCAAGAGACCCAGTACTTC
cdr3_aa: CAISESRVAQETQYF

v_call: TRBV19
j_call: TRBJ1-1
clone_size: -
d_call: -
cdr3_nt: TGTGCCACCATCCCCCGGGGGCTCACTGAAGCTTTCTTT
cdr3_aa: CATIPRGLTEAFF

v_call: TRBV5-1
j_call: TRBJ2-7
clone_size: few
d_call: TRBD1
cdr3_nt: TGCGCCAGCAGCCCCCGGACAGGGGGCGAGCAGTACTTC
cdr3_aa: CASSPRTGGEQYF

v_call: TRBV28
j_call: TRBJ2-5
clone_size: -
d_call: -
cdr3_nt: TGTGCCAGCACCACCCCAAGTCGGGAGACCCAGTACTTC
cdr3_aa: CASTTPSRETQYF